The 30 T cell receptor beta chains below were found in one sample sequenced in a study of identical twins. Each CDR3 protein is one row after TCRdb ran MiXCR on the 5' RACE reads. Of 690,000 or so distinct CDR3 sequences in the sample, 8.6% are singletons; the top ten hold about 0.98%. Separately, the same data were catalogued under a study of yellow fever vaccine responses in identical twins.

Sequences were obtained from PBMCs. The receptors come from a woman younger than 35 in good health.

This clonotype was recorded at least ten times. The chain recombines TRBV14 with TRBJ1-6; unclear D gene. V lost 0 bases, J lost 10 bases, and 13 bases lay in between. Looked up from germline, CDR1 is SGHDN and CDR2 is FVKESK. The CDR3 has 15 amino acids. The CDR3 sequence is CASSQDDTEFSPLHF. CDR3 nucleotide sequence: TGTGCCAGCAGCCAAGACGACACCGAGTTCTCACCCCTCCACTTT.

This clonotype has more than one count but fewer than ten. CDR3 amino acids: CASSINGRTYEQYF. CDR3 nucleotide sequence: TGTGCCAGTAGTATAAACGGACGGACCTACGAGCAGTACTTC. V gene TRBV19 combines with J gene TRBJ2-7; D not resolved. The V end lost 2 bases, the J end lost 2 bases, and 10 bases lay between the germline ends. This CDR3 spans 14 amino acids. CDR1 is LNHDA, CDR2 SQIVND, per germline (reference sequence).

This clonotype occurred many times. CDR3 sequence: CASSLAVVSYEQYF. The CDR3 DNA is TGTGCCAGCAGCTTGGCGGTCGTTTCCTACGAGCAGTACTTC. The chain uses TRBV7-9 and TRBJ2-7; D is ambiguous. Trimming took off 3 bases at V and 1 base at J, with 10 bases between the two ends. The germline V gene has CDR1 SEHNR and CDR2 FQNEAQ (reference sequence). The CDR3 has 14 residues.

The rearrangement links TRBV20-1 to TRBJ2-3; D may be TRBD1 (5 bases). Trimming shortened V by 0 bases and J by 1 base, and 17 bases separated the two germline ends. Germline V gives CDR1 DFQATT, CDR2 SNEGSKA (reference sequence). The CDR3 contains 17 residues. For the CDR3, the DNA is TGCAGTGCTAGAGATCTCGAATTAGGGGTCGGCACAGATACGCAGTATTTT. Translating gives CSARDLELGVGTDTQYF.

The J gene is TRBJ2-5, the V gene TRBV7-9; D is undetermined. From germline, CDR1 is SEHNR and CDR2 FQNEAQ (reference sequence). The ends were cut back, 1 base at V and 6 bases at J, with 9 bases in the middle. CDR3 length: 13 amino acids. CDR3 sequence (DNA): TGTGCCAGCAGCTTAGAGGGCGCGAAGACCCAGTACTTC. Its protein is CASSLEGAKTQYF.

This clonotype was counted many times. The J gene is TRBJ1-5, the V gene TRBV4-3, with 9 positions matching TRBD1. With 0 bases clipped from V and 7 bases from J, the junction kept 1 base outside the gene matches. CDR3 length: 14 amino acids. From germline, CDR1 is LGHNA and CDR2 YSLEER. CDR3 sequence: CASSQDGQGQPQHF. CDR3 bases: TGCGCCAGCAGCCAAGATGGACAGGGGCAGCCCCAGCATTTT.

The V and J genes are TRBV6-1 and TRBJ1-6; no reliable D call. Looked up from germline, CDR1 is MNHNS and CDR2 is SASEGT. The V and J ends lost 5 bases and 8 bases respectively, with 16 bases between them. The CDR3 covers 15 residues. CDR3 nucleotide sequence: TGTGCCAGCAGTACGTTCAACCCCAAACATTCACCCCTCCACTTT. Amino acid sequence: CASSTFNPKHSPLHF.

This chain uses TRBV6-5 with TRBJ2-1, with D possibly TRBD2 on 5 matching bases. The CDR3 is 16 amino acids. With 0 bases removed from V and 8 bases from J, the gap between germline ends came to 17 bases. The V gene's germline CDR1 is MNHEY and CDR2 SVGAGI. In DNA, the CDR3 is TGTGCCAGCAGTTACTCGGCGGCTAGCAGTCGTCATGAGCAGTTCTTC. Translated, it gives CASSYSAASSRHEQFF.

This clonotype has more than one count but fewer than ten. The chain employs TRBV7-9 and TRBJ2-4, with 8 bases identical to TRBD1. Germline-derived CDR1 and CDR2 are SEHNR and FQNEAQ (reference sequence). Trimming removed 5 bases from V and 0 bases from J; junction bases left unmatched: 6. The CDR3 length is 16 residues. CDR3 protein: CASSHGQGLAKNIQYF. CDR3 in DNA: TGTGCCAGCAGCCACGGACAGGGCTTAGCCAAAAACATTCAGTACTTC.

This clonotype was observed many times. V usage is TRBV7-9 and J usage is TRBJ2-1; D ambiguous. Germline CDR1 and CDR2: SEHNR and FQNEAQ (reference sequence). V gave up 5 bases and J gave up 9 bases, with 14 bases separating them. The CDR3 has 13 residues. Here the CDR3 reads CASSPPVVGEQFF. For the CDR3, the DNA is TGTGCCAGCAGCCCCCCAGTGGTGGGTGAGCAGTTCTTC. The full variable domain, in which reference TRBV7-9 and TRBJ2-1 provide the parts outside the CDR3, is DTGVSQNPRHKITKRGQNVTFRCDPISEHNRLYWYRQTLGQGPEFLTYFQNEAQLEKSRLLSDRFSAERPKGSFSTLEIQRTEQGDSAMYLCASSPPVVGEQFFGPGTRLTVL.

This clonotype turned up a few times. This chain links TRBV20-1 with TRBJ2-2, with 8 bases matching TRBD1. This CDR3 has 14 residues. V lost 2 bases and J lost 5; bases outside the gene matches: 4. Germline-derived CDR1 and CDR2 are DFQATT and SNEGSKA (reference sequence). This CDR3 reads CSARTQGATGELFF. The CDR3 nucleotides are TGCAGTGCTAGAACTCAGGGGGCGACCGGGGAGCTGTTTTTT.

This clonotype was seen only a few times. The genes are TRBV5-1 and TRBJ2-1, with 7 bases fitting TRBD2. CDR1 and CDR2 from the germline V gene are SGHRS and YFSETQ. V dropped 4 bases and J dropped 6; count of bases not matched to a gene: 10. This CDR3 spans 15 amino acids. CDR3 sequence (DNA): TGCGCCAGCAGCCAAACTAGCGCCAATTTCAATGAGCAGTTCTTC. Translating gives CASSQTSANFNEQFF.

The rearrangement joins TRBV7-2 to TRBJ2-3; a weak D match, TRBD1 (6 bases). CDR3 length: 15 residues. Germline assignment: CDR1 SGHTA and CDR2 FQGNSA. V dropped 7 bases and J dropped 3 bases, with 17 bases sitting between them. The chain's CDR3 is CASNAQGRWTDTQYF. The CDR3 region has the DNA TGTGCCAGCAACGCACAGGGAAGGTGGACAGATACGCAGTATTTT.

The rearrangement uses TRBV6-1 and TRBJ2-1; D remains ambiguous. The germline V and J ends were trimmed by 5 bases and 8 bases, with 19 bases remaining between them. Germline CDR1 and CDR2: MNHNS and SASEGT. The CDR3 has 15 residues. The CDR3 is CASSREWSRSDEQFF. The CDR3 region has the DNA TGTGCCAGCAGTCGCGAGTGGAGCAGGAGCGATGAGCAGTTCTTC.

This chain connects TRBV3-1 to TRBJ2-2, with 10 bases fitting TRBD2. The CDR3 extends over 17 amino acids. J lost 0 bases, V lost 3 bases, and 4 bases had no gene match. The germline V gene has CDR1 LGHDT and CDR2 YNNKEL (reference sequence). CDR3 DNA: TGTGCCAGCAGCCACTCTAGCGGGAGAGCGAACACCGGGGAGCTGTTTTTT. Encoded protein: CASSHSSGRANTGELFF.

The V call is TRBV4-3, the J call TRBJ2-1, with a tentative D call TRBD2 (6 bases). Per germline, CDR1 LGHNA and CDR2 YSLEER. Trimming removed 1 base at V and 0 bases at J, with 13 bases between. The CDR3 sequence is 17 residues long. The CDR3 nucleotides read TGCGCCAGCAGCCAAGGAACCGGGACTGGCTCCTACAATGAGCAGTTCTTC. This translates into CASSQGTGTGSYNEQFF.

This clonotype was seen at least ten times. CDR3 sequence: CASSLGLAGEGDTQYF. CDR3 sequence (DNA): TGTGCCAGCAGCTTAGGACTAGCGGGAGAAGGAGATACGCAGTATTTT. The chain couples TRBV7-9 to TRBJ2-3, with 12 bases identical to TRBD2. The CDR3 runs 16 residues. Trimming at V came to 1 base and at J to 5 bases, leaving 4 bases not matched to a gene. From germline, CDR1 is SEHNR and CDR2 FQNEAQ (reference sequence). The full variable domain, completed using reference TRBV7-9 and TRBJ2-3, is DTGVSQNPRHKITKRGQNVTFRCDPISEHNRLYWYRQTLGQGPEFLTYFQNEAQLEKSRLLSDRFSAERPKGSFSTLEIQRTEQGDSAMYLCASSLGLAGEGDTQYFGPGTRLTVL.

The sample holds a few counts of this clonotype. V gene TRBV7-9 combines with J gene TRBJ2-7; no firm D call. From germline, CDR1 is SEHNR and CDR2 FQNEAQ (reference sequence). The CDR3 loop spans 13 amino acids. Trimming cost V 5 bases and J 2 bases, with 10 bases left between them. The CDR3 sequence: CASSTDVPYEQYF. Written as DNA, the CDR3 is TGTGCCAGCAGCACCGACGTTCCCTACGAGCAGTACTTC.

A few counts support this clonotype. The chain recombines TRBV4-3 with TRBJ1-3, with 7 bases fitting TRBD1. V lost 4 bases and J lost 2; bases outside the gene matches: 2. The germline V gene encodes CDR1 LGHNA and CDR2 YSLEER. The CDR3 is 14 residues long. The CDR3 here is CASSPTGAGNTIYF. The CDR3 coding sequence is TGCGCCAGCAGCCCAACAGGGGCTGGAAACACCATATATTTT.

The chain couples TRBV6-2 or TRBV6-3 to TRBJ1-5; D is ambiguous. V was shortened by 2 bases and J by 3 bases, with 17 bases between the two germline ends. Germline V gives CDR1 MNHEY, CDR2 SVGEGT. The CDR3 runs 17 residues. The CDR3: CASSYKIRTPLNQPQHF. DNA of the CDR3: TGTGCCAGCAGTTACAAAATAAGGACCCCGCTCAATCAGCCCCAGCATTTT.

In this sample, this clonotype turned up many times. This chain uses TRBV7-2 with TRBJ2-3; D remains unclear. V lost 4 bases and J lost 1, with 12 bases in between. Germline CDR1 and CDR2: SGHTA and FQGNSA. The CDR3 has 15 residues. CDR3 nucleotide sequence: TGTGCCAGCAGCTATTTTTTGGACGGCACAGATACGCAGTATTTT. This translates into CASSYFLDGTDTQYF. Together with reference TRBV7-2 and TRBJ2-3, the CDR3 gives the full variable domain: GAGVSQSPSNKVTEKGKDVELRCDPISGHTALYWYRQSLGQGLEFLIYFQGNSAPDKSGLPSDRFSAERTGGSVSTLTIQRTQQEDSAVYLCASSYFLDGTDTQYFGPGTRLTVL.

This clonotype was detected a few times. V gene TRBV15 combines with J gene TRBJ2-5; a possible D gene is TRBD2 (6 bases). CDR3 length equals 13 residues. Germline values: CDR1 LNHNV, CDR2 YYDKDF (reference sequence). Deletions cut 4 bases from V and 4 bases from J, with 10 bases between. The CDR3 is CATSTGLLETQYF. As DNA, the CDR3 is TGTGCCACCAGCACGGGACTTCTAGAGACCCAGTACTTC.

This clonotype was seen more than once but under ten times. This rearrangement joins TRBV5-6 to TRBJ2-7, with D possibly being TRBD1 (6 bases). Trimming removed 2 bases at V and 3 bases at J, with 12 bases between. Germline V CDR1 and CDR2: SGHDT, YYEEEE. The CDR3 covers 14 residues. The CDR3 region is CASSLVQGDYEQYF. CDR3 nucleotides: TGTGCCAGCAGCTTAGTACAGGGAGACTACGAGCAGTACTTC.

This clonotype was found a few times. This chain connects TRBV6-5 to TRBJ2-2; D uncertain. The germline V gene encodes CDR1 MNHEY and CDR2 SVGAGI. CDR3 length: 15 residues. Trimming took off 4 bases at V and 5 bases at J, with 14 bases between the two ends. CDR3 residues: CASSSSGQPTGELFF. In DNA form, the CDR3 reads TGTGCCAGCAGTTCCTCGGGTCAACCTACCGGGGAGCTGTTTTTT.

The chain combines TRBV4-2 with TRBJ2-7, with a tentative D call TRBD2 (5 bases). V was trimmed by 10 bases and J by 0 bases, leaving 7 bases between them. CDR1 and CDR2 from the germline V gene are LGHNA and YNFKEQ. This CDR3 spans 11 amino acids. The CDR3 DNA reads TGTGCCACGGGATTCTCCTACGAGCAGTACTTC. It codes for CATGFSYEQYF.

This clonotype was recorded at least ten times. This chain connects TRBV4-3 to TRBJ1-2; D uncertain. With 9 bases removed from V and 1 base from J, the gap between germline ends came to 15 bases. The CDR3 is made up of 14 amino acids. Germline V gene lookup returns CDR1 LGHNA and CDR2 YSLEER. This CDR3 reads CASATGLVNYGYTF. The CDR3 DNA reads as TGCGCCAGTGCCACCGGGCTGGTTAACTATGGCTACACCTTC.

This chain joins TRBV24-1 and TRBJ2-5; tentatively, D is TRBD1 (6 bases). The germline gives CDR1 KGHDR, CDR2 SFDVKD. The CDR3 totals 14 residues. The V end lost 7 bases, the J end lost 1 base, and 12 bases lay between the germline ends. In DNA form, the CDR3 reads TGTGCCACCAGACCGGGACACCCCCAAGAGACCCAGTACTTC. The encoded protein is CATRPGHPQETQYF.

There are a few counts of this clonotype. The chain recombines TRBV28 with TRBJ2-2; TRBD1 is a possible D gene (6 bases). Germline V gives CDR1 MDHEN, CDR2 SYDVKM. This CDR3 is built from 17 residues. The V and J ends lost 2 bases and 1 base respectively, with 14 bases between them. The CDR3 coding sequence is TGTGCCAGCAGTTTACGCCCGACAGGATGGAACACCGGGGAGCTGTTTTTT. Protein: CASSLRPTGWNTGELFF.

There are many counts of this clonotype. V gene TRBV20-1 combines with J gene TRBJ2-7; 8 bases are shared with TRBD1. The CDR3 has 14 residues. Trimming took 1 base from V and 2 from J; bases not matched to a gene: 4. Looked up from germline, CDR1 is DFQATT and CDR2 is SNEGSKA (reference sequence). CDR3 protein: CSARGGQGPYEQYF. DNA of the CDR3: TGCAGTGCTAGAGGTGGACAGGGCCCCTACGAGCAGTACTTC.

This clonotype was seen repeatedly, ten times or more. CDR3 bases: TGCAGCGTTGACAGGAATAACTATGGCTACACCTTC. Residues: CSVDRNNYGYTF. This chain links TRBV29-1 with TRBJ1-2; D gene ambiguous. Germline V gene data show CDR1 as SQVTM and CDR2 as ANQGSEA. This CDR3 comprises 12 residues. Trimming left V 3 bases short and J 1 base short, with 6 bases between.